These 29 T cell receptor beta chains originate from one sample sequenced in a study of STAT5B mutations in CD4+ large granular lymphocyte leukemia. Data came from immunoSEQ multiplex PCR; TCRdb stores just in-frame clones and leaves some out. The table includes some 27,000 clones, more than 70% detected once. The sequencing input was CD4+ T cells from blood buffy coats. These receptor sequences come from a human donor in good health.

V usage is TRBV5-1 and J usage is TRBJ2-5; the match to TRBD1 covers 7 bases. The junction had 9 bases not matched to a gene; V was cut back by 0 bases and J by 7 bases. This CDR3 region has 15 residues. Germline V gene lookup returns CDR1 SGHRS and CDR2 YFSETQ. CDR3 sequence: CASSLEGQGVRTQYF. The CDR3 nucleotides are TGCGCCAGCAGCTTGGAAGGGCAGGGGGTGAGGACCCAGTACTTC.

This chain links TRBV7-3 with TRBJ2-7; D not resolved. CDR3 length: 14 amino acids. The germline V gene has CDR1 SGHTA and CDR2 FQGTGA. V was shortened by 1 base and J by 6 bases, with 13 bases between the two germline ends. The CDR3 DNA reads as TGTGCCAGCAGCTTAATGGGTGGATTCTTCGAGCAGTACTTC. Residues: CASSLMGGFFEQYF.

The V call is TRBV7-2, the J call TRBJ2-1; D is unresolved. Per the germline V gene, CDR1 is SGHTA and CDR2 is FQGNSA. V lost 7 bases and J 8 bases, leaving 12 bases between the germline ends. CDR3 length equals 12 residues. CDR3 sequence reads: CASTNPSHEQFF. The CDR3 region has the DNA TGTGCCAGCACCAACCCCTCTCATGAGCAGTTCTTC.

The DNA for the CDR3 is TGTGCCAGCAGCTTGGTAGAGGATGGCTACACCTTC. Translation: CASSLVEDGYTF. The rearrangement uses TRBV7-9 and TRBJ1-2; D unclear. V was clipped by 3 bases and J by 6 bases, with 8 bases between them. There are 12 residues in the CDR3. The germline V gene has CDR1 SEHNR and CDR2 FQNEAQ (reference sequence).

This clone was counted once. The chain carries TRBV29-1 and TRBJ2-2; D is unclear. There are 15 residues in the CDR3. CDR1 is SQVTM, CDR2 ANQGSEA, per germline. The V gene lost 7 bases and the J gene lost 0 bases, with 15 bases spanning the gap. In nucleotides, the CDR3 is TGCAGCGCCGAAGTGGAGTTCACGAACACCGGGGAGCTGTTTTTT. It is translated as CSAEVEFTNTGELFF.

This clone was detected a few times. The genes are TRBV19 and TRBJ2-7, with 7 bases matching TRBD2. The J segment lost 2 bases and the V segment lost 6 bases, leaving 7 bases of the junction unmatched. Germline V gene sequence: CDR1 LNHDA, CDR2 SQIVND (reference sequence). This CDR3 comprises 14 residues. CDR3 in amino acids: CASRPTSATYEQYF. CDR3 DNA sequence: TGTGCCAGTAGGCCCACTAGCGCCACCTACGAGCAGTACTTC.

This sequence joins TRBV6-5 and TRBJ2-7; possibly TRBD2 for D (6 bases). V was clipped by 5 bases and J by 2 bases, with 10 bases between them. This CDR3 spans 13 amino acids. The germline CDR1 and CDR2 sequences are MNHEY and SVGAGI. The CDR3 nucleotides are TGTGCCAGCAGTCGGACTATGACCTACGAGCAGTACTTC. The encoded protein is CASSRTMTYEQYF.

The chain couples TRBV7-2 to TRBJ2-3; D not certain. Trimming cost V 5 bases and J 6 bases, with 18 bases left between them. Germline assignment: CDR1 SGHTA and CDR2 FQGNSA. The CDR3 contains 15 residues. The DNA for the CDR3 is TGTGCCAGCAGCCTAGGTCGCGTGAACGGTGATACGCAGTATTTT. Amino acid sequence: CASSLGRVNGDTQYF.

This clone is a singleton in its sample. The chain combines TRBV6-5 with TRBJ2-5; D is unresolved. Trimming removed 4 bases at V and 1 base at J, with 7 bases between. Germline V gene sequence: CDR1 MNHEY, CDR2 SVGAGI. This CDR3 is 13 amino acids long. The CDR3 bases are TGTGCCAGCAGTTTTAGAACCCAAGAGACCCAGTACTTC. Its translation: CASSFRTQETQYF.

This sequence joins TRBV5-5 and TRBJ2-3, with D maybe TRBD2 (6 bases). The CDR3 runs to 16 residues. Per germline, CDR1 SGHKS and CDR2 YYEKEE (reference sequence). The V and J ends lost 2 bases and 2 bases respectively, with 15 bases between them. DNA for the CDR3: TGTGCCAGCAGCTTTGGGGGGTTGGGCCCCACAGATACGCAGTATTTT. Protein: CASSFGGLGPTDTQYF.

V is TRBV2 and J is TRBJ1-5, with 7 bases aligning to TRBD1. The CDR3 consists of 14 residues. Germline V CDR1 and CDR2: SNHLY, FYNNEI. Losses at the gene ends were 2 bases for V and 10 bases for J; bases not matched to a gene: 8. CDR3 in amino acids: CASSETGAPTPQHF. DNA for the CDR3: TGTGCCAGCAGTGAAACAGGGGCCCCAACTCCCCAGCATTTT.

This sequence joins TRBV18 and TRBJ2-6; the D is unclear. The germline V gene encodes CDR1 KGHSH and CDR2 LQKENI. Deletions cut 1 base from V and 1 base from J, with 5 bases between. There are 15 residues in the CDR3. CDR3 amino acids: CASSPRGSGANVLTF. The DNA of the CDR3 is TGTGCCAGCTCACCACGGGGATCTGGGGCCAACGTCCTGACTTTC.

The V and J genes are TRBV19 and TRBJ2-2; D not resolved. Germline values: CDR1 LNHDA, CDR2 SQIVND (reference sequence). The length of the CDR3 is 14 residues. The germline V and J ends were trimmed by 0 bases and 4 bases, with 6 bases remaining between them. CDR3 protein: CASSIDVGTGELFF. The DNA for the CDR3 is TGTGCCAGTAGTATAGACGTCGGCACCGGGGAGCTGTTTTTT.

This chain links TRBV7-8 with TRBJ1-2; D not resolved. Trimming removed 5 bases from V and 5 bases from J, with 15 bases in between. The CDR3 extends over 14 amino acids. Germline CDR1 SGHVS, CDR2 FQNEAQ. This chain's CDR3 is CASSLVREGYGYTF. DNA of the CDR3: TGTGCCAGCAGCCTAGTTAGGGAAGGATATGGCTACACCTTC.

This clone has only one observation. This chain links TRBV14 with TRBJ1-5; D may be TRBD1 (5 bases). Between the trimmed V and J ends, which lost 2 bases and 5 bases, there was a span of 7 bases. Germline V gives CDR1 SGHDN, CDR2 FVKESK. The CDR3 covers 13 residues. The CDR3 DNA reads TGTGCCAGCAGCCAAACGGGGGATCAGCCCCAGCATTTT. This codes for CASSQTGDQPQHF.

This clone was seen only a few times. The rearrangement joins TRBV30 to TRBJ1-1; D remains unclear. The germline V gene has CDR1 GTSNPN and CDR2 SVGIG (reference sequence). The length of the CDR3 is 12 residues. V was shortened by 4 bases and J by 1 base, with 7 bases between the two germline ends. The CDR3 region is CAWTIGNTEAFF. CDR3 DNA: TGTGCCTGGACGATTGGGAACACTGAAGCTTTCTTT.

The rearrangement uses TRBV18 and TRBJ2-3, with D unresolved. Trimming stripped 0 bases from V and 2 bases from J, with 6 bases between. Germline V gene sequence: CDR1 KGHSH, CDR2 LQKENI. The CDR3 is made up of 14 amino acids. The CDR3 protein is CASSPPSYTDTQYF. The CDR3 DNA sequence: TGTGCCAGCTCACCACCCTCATACACAGATACGCAGTATTTT.

This sequence joins TRBV5-1 and TRBJ2-4, with unresolved D. This CDR3 has 14 residues. V shed 0 bases and J shed 6 bases, with 10 bases lying between them. The germline V gene encodes CDR1 SGHRS and CDR2 YFSETQ. CDR3 residues: CASSLGLGRNIQYF. DNA of the CDR3: TGCGCCAGCAGCTTGGGGCTCGGGCGAAACATTCAGTACTTC.

V is TRBV9 and J is TRBJ2-3, with 10 nucleotides matching TRBD2. Trimming removed 1 base from V and 2 bases from J; junction bases left unmatched: 1. The germline CDR1 and CDR2 sequences are SGDLS and YYNGEE. The length of the CDR3 is 15 residues. CDR3 nucleotides: TGTGCCAGCAGCGTAACTAGCGGGACCACAGATACGCAGTATTTT. Its translation: CASSVTSGTTDTQYF.

In DNA form, the CDR3 reads TGTGCCAGCAGTTTATTGAGGACAAGCCGGAACACTGAAGCTTTCTTT. Amino acids: CASSLLRTSRNTEAFF. The chain joins TRBV27 to TRBJ1-1, with D possibly matching TRBD1 (5 bases). Germline lookup yields CDR1 MNHEY and CDR2 SMNVEV (reference sequence). With 1 base removed from V and 1 base from J, the gap between germline ends came to 13 bases. The CDR3 has 16 amino acids.

As for this clone: Sequence at one end of the junction differs from germline and may be a read error. V is TRBV7-9 and J is TRBJ1-5; D possibly corresponds to TRBD1 (5 bases). In germline, CDR1 is SEHNR, CDR2 FQNEAQ (reference sequence). CDR3 length equals 12 residues. CDR3 DNA: TGTGCCAGCAGCTTAGAGGGGCAGCGCCAGCATTTT. Protein product: CASSLEGQRQHF.

The gene calls are TRBV30 and TRBJ2-7; 13 positions match TRBD2. Germline CDR1 reads GTSNPN; CDR2 reads SVGIG (reference sequence). V was pared by 4 bases and J by 2 bases, with 2 bases of the junction left unmatched. The CDR3 totals 14 residues. In DNA form, the CDR3 reads TGTGCCTGGAAACTAGCGGGAGGGGCCTACGAGCAGTACTTC. Translating it yields CAWKLAGGAYEQYF.

This rearrangement joins TRBV11-2 to TRBJ1-1; no clear D. V shed 1 base and J shed 4 bases, with 10 bases lying between them. Germline CDR1 reads SGHAT; CDR2 reads FQNNGV. The CDR3 covers 14 residues. The CDR3 loop is CASSLAGSATEAFF. DNA of the CDR3: TGTGCCAGCAGCTTAGCCGGTTCCGCCACTGAAGCTTTCTTT.

CDR3 coding DNA: TGTGCCAGCAGCCCAACTAGCGGTTACAATGAGCAGTTCTTC. Translating gives CASSPTSGYNEQFF. The genes are TRBV7-9 and TRBJ2-1, with 8 nucleotides matching TRBD2. CDR3 length equals 14 residues. Trimming at V came to 5 bases and at J to 4 bases, leaving 4 bases not matched to a gene. The germline V gene has CDR1 SEHNR and CDR2 FQNEAQ (reference sequence).

Only a few counts were recorded for this clone. The chain carries TRBV4-1 and TRBJ2-2, with unresolved D. This CDR3 is 11 amino acids long. Between the trimmed V and J ends, which lost 5 bases and 5 bases, there was a span of 3 bases. Germline-derived CDR1 and CDR2 are MGHRA and YSYEKL. CDR3 loop: CASSTTGELFF. In DNA form, the CDR3 reads TGCGCCAGCAGCACTACCGGGGAGCTGTTTTTT.

This sequence joins TRBV4-3 and TRBJ2-3; TRBD1 matches 9 bases. J lost 4 bases, V lost 0 bases, and 8 bases had no gene match. Germline V gene lookup returns CDR1 LGHNA and CDR2 YSLEER. This CDR3 comprises 17 residues. CDR3 loop: CASSQEMGQGTADTQYF. The CDR3 DNA is TGCGCCAGCAGCCAAGAAATGGGACAGGGTACCGCAGATACGCAGTATTTT.

This chain links TRBV19 with TRBJ2-4; D is perhaps TRBD1 or TRBD2 (5 bases each). The germline V gene has CDR1 LNHDA and CDR2 SQIVND (reference sequence). V was cut by 5 bases and J by 2 bases, with 10 bases left in between. The CDR3 runs 14 residues. The CDR3 region is CASSEGLSKNIQYF. Here the CDR3 DNA reads TGTGCCAGTAGTGAGGGGCTCTCCAAAAACATTCAGTACTTC.

This clone was found once. This chain connects TRBV7-2 to TRBJ2-5; 7 nucleotides align to TRBD2. CDR3 length: 15 amino acids. Germline V lookup: CDR1 SGHTA, CDR2 FQGNSA. The V and J ends lost 2 bases and 3 bases, in that order; junction bases with no gene match: 6. CDR3 region: CASSLTLAKEETQYF. DNA for the CDR3: TGTGCCAGCAGCTTAACACTAGCGAAAGAAGAGACCCAGTACTTC. Supplemented by reference TRBV7-2 and TRBJ2-5, the full variable domain reads GAGVSQSPSNKVTEKGKDVELRCDPISGHTALYWYRQSLGQGLEFLIYFQGNSAPDKSGLPSDRFSAERTGGSVSTLTIQRTQQEDSAVYLCASSLTLAKEETQYFGPGTRLLVL.

In this sample, this clone is medium-sized. The chain joins TRBV7-2 to TRBJ1-5, with a weak D call TRBD1 (6 bases). Germline-derived CDR1 and CDR2 are SGHTA and FQGNSA. Trimming took off 1 base at V and 0 bases at J, with 7 bases between the two ends. The CDR3 spans 15 residues. The CDR3 is CASSLVQGSNQPQHF. The CDR3 DNA reads as TGTGCCAGCAGCTTAGTACAGGGTAGCAATCAGCCCCAGCATTTT. Full variable domain (missing parts from reference TRBV7-2 and TRBJ1-5): GAGVSQSPSNKVTEKGKDVELRCDPISGHTALYWYRQSLGQGLEFLIYFQGNSAPDKSGLPSDRFSAERTGGSVSTLTIQRTQQEDSAVYLCASSLVQGSNQPQHFGDGTRLSIL.